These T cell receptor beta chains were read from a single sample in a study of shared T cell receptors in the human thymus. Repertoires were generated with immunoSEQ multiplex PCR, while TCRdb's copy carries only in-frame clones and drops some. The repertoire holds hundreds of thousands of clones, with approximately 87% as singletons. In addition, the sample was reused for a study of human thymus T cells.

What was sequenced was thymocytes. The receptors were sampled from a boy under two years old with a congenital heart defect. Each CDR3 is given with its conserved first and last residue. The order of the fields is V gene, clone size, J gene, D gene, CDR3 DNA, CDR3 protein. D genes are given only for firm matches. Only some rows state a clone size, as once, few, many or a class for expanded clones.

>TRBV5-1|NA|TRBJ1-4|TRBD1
TGCGCCAGCAGCCCCGGACAGGGGACTAATGAAAAACTGTTTTTT
CASSPGQGTNEKLFF
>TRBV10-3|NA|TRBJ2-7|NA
TGTGCCACTACTACTGACAGTCTCCCTTACGAGCAGTACTTC
CATTTDSLPYEQYF
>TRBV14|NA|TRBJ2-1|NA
TGTGCCAGCAGCTCAGGACTTACCAATGAGCAGTTCTTC
CASSSGLTNEQFF
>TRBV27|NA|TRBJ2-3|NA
TGTGCCAGCAGTCAACGATCTACACAGGATACGCAGTATTTT
CASSQRSTQDTQYF
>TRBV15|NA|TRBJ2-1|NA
TGTGCCACCAGCAGAGTCAGGCTAGCGTACTACAATGAGCAGTTCTTC
CATSRVRLAYYNEQFF
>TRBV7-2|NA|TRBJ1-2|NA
TGTGCCAGCAGCTTAGCGCGGACAGATTTAAGATTCTACACCTTC
CASSLARTDLRFYTF
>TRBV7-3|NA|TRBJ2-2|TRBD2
TGTGCCAGCAGCTTAAGGGCTAGCGGGAACACCGGGGAGCTGTTTTTT
CASSLRASGNTGELFF
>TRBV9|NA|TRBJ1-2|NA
TGTGCCAGCAGCCCCCCCTCAGGAAACCCCTATGGCTACACCTTC
CASSPPSGNPYGYTF
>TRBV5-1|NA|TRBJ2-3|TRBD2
TGCGCCAGCCCTACCTTCGCGGGAGATGCAGATACGCAGTATTTT
CASPTFAGDADTQYF
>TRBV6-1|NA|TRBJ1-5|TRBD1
TGTGCCAGCAGTGATCATCCAGGGGGCCCTCAGCCCCAGCATTTT
CASSDHPGGPQPQHF
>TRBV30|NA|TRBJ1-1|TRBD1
TGTGCCTTGGGACAGGGGGCGGCGAACACTGAAGCTTTCTTT
CALGQGAANTEAFF
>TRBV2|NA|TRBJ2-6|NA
TGTGCCAGCAGTGATTCCGGGCCGAGTGAGGGAGCCCTGACTTTC
CASSDSGPSEGALTF
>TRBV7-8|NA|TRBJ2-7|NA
TGTGCCAGCAGCTTAGCTGGGACACCAATGGGGCCCTACGAGCAGTACTTC
CASSLAGTPMGPYEQYF
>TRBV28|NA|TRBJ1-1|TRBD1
TGTGCCAGCAGCCCAACATGGGACAGAGACACTGAAGCTTTCTTT
CASSPTWDRDTEAFF
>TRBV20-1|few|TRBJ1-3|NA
TGCAGCGTAGCGGGGGACACCATATATTTT
CSVAGDTIYF
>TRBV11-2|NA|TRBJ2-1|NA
TGTGCCAGCAGCTTAGATCGGCCGGGGACTTACAATGAGCAGTTCTTC
CASSLDRPGTYNEQFF
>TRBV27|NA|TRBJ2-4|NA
TGTGCCAGCAGATCGGGACTGCTAGCCAAAAACATTCAGTACTTC
CASRSGLLAKNIQYF
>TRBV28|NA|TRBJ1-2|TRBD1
TGTGCCAGCGGCATCCGGGACAGGGGAGACTCTTATGGCTACACCTTC
CASGIRDRGDSYGYTF
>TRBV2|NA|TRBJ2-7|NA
TGTGCCAGTGGGACTCATCACGACTACGAGCAGTACTTC
CASGTHHDYEQYF
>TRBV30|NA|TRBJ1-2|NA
TGTGCCTGGCGCTTGTGGGCGAATGGCTACACCTTC
CAWRLWANGYTF
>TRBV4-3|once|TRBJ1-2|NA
TGCGCCAGCAGCCAAGACTTAGACAGTCGCTATGGCTACACCTTC
CASSQDLDSRYGYTF
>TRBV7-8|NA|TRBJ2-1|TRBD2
TGTGCCAGCAGCCCACCGGATCTAGCGGGAATGACATACAATGAGCAGTTCTTC
CASSPPDLAGMTYNEQFF
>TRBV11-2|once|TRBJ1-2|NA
TGTGCCAGCAGCTTAGGCAGGTCAGGATCTAACTATGGCTACACCTTC
CASSLGRSGSNYGYTF
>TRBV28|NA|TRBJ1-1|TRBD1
TGTGCCAGCAGTTTAACAACGGAGGACAGGGGTGATGAAGCTTTCTTT
CASSLTTEDRGDEAFF
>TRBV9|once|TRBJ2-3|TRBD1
TGTGCCAGCAAGTCTCCCCCCGACAGGGGCACAGATACGCAGTATTTT
CASKSPPDRGTDTQYF
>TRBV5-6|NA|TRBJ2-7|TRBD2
TGTGCCAGCAGCCATGGGACTAGCGCCTACGAGCAGTACTTC
CASSHGTSAYEQYF
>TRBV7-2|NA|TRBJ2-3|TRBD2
TGTGCCAGCAGCTCCTCTAGCGGGAGGGCCATAGATACGCAGTATTTT
CASSSSSGRAIDTQYF
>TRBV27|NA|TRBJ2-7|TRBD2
TGTGCCAGCAGTTTATCGGAGCGGGAGGGCCGAGACGAGCAGTACTTC
CASSLSEREGRDEQYF
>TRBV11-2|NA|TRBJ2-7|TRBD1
TGTGCCAGCAGCTTAGGGGAGCGGGACAGGGGGCTCGATGTGAGCGAGCAGTACTTC
CASSLGERDRGLDVSEQYF
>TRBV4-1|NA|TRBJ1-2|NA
TGCGCCAGCAGCCCCCCAACCGCAGGCGCATATGGCTACACCTTC
CASSPPTAGAYGYTF
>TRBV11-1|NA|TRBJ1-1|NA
TGTGCCAGCAGGCCAACTCCACAGGGAGAGGACACTGAAGCTTTCTTT
CASRPTPQGEDTEAFF
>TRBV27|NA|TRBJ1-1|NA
TGTGCCAGCAGTTTAGTGTCCGGGATTGAAGCTTTCTTT
CASSLVSGIEAFF
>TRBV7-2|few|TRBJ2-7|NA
TGTGCCAGCAGCCAAGCCCCTTACAGACACTACGAGCAGTACTTC
CASSQAPYRHYEQYF
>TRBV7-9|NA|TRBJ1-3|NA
TGTGCCAGCAGCTTCTTCAGGGGACCCTACCGCTCTGGAAACACCATATATTTT
CASSFFRGPYRSGNTIYF
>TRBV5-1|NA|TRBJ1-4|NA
TGCGCCAGCAGCGCGAACCGGGACTCAACAACTAATGAAAAACTGTTTTTT
CASSANRDSTTNEKLFF
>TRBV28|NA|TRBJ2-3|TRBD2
TGTGCCAGCAGCCTCGGACTAGCGGGAGTAAGTACAGATACGCAGTATTTT
CASSLGLAGVSTDTQYF
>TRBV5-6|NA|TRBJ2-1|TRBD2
TGTGCCAGCAGCCGCGGGGGGGCGGGAGTTACGTACAATGAGCAGTTCTTC
CASSRGGAGVTYNEQFF
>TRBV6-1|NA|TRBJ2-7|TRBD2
TGTGCCAGCAGTGAAGGAGGGGTAGCGGGTGACTCCTACGAGCAGTACTTC
CASSEGGVAGDSYEQYF
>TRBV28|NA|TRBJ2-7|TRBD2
TGTGCCAGCAGTCCGGGGACTAGCGCGCTCTACGAGCAGTACTTC
CASSPGTSALYEQYF
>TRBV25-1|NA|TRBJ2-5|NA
TGTGCCAGCAGTGAAGTCGGGGGTCTAGAGACCCAGTACTTC
CASSEVGGLETQYF
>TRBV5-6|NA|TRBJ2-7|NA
TGTGCCAGCAGCGAGGACCCCCGGGGCGAGCAGTACTTC
CASSEDPRGEQYF
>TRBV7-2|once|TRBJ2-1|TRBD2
TGTGCCAGCAGCTTAGCTGCGGGAGAAAGGAGTAATGAGCAGTTCTTC
CASSLAAGERSNEQFF